The text below deals with one T cell receptor beta chain. Antigen unknown. The sample comes from a study of OX40 agonist ivuxolimab in advanced cancers. Findings of the study overall: Among the lowest peripheral clonal expansion occurred in 0.1-3.0 mg/kg partial responders.

The CDR3 totals 16 residues. Germline CDR1 and CDR2: SNHLY and FYNNEI. J was trimmed by 8 bases and V by 5 bases; bases with no gene match: 15. TCRdb keeps only in-frame clones here, not all; method: immunoSEQ multiplex PCR. The data show approximately 77,000 clones, roughly 80% seen once. The clonotype was recovered from an adult with an advanced solid tumor such as melanoma, head and neck, liver or kidney cancer. This specimen was CD4+ or CD8+ T cells sorted from blood, taken in a trial of the OX40 agonist ivuxolimab. The rearrangement joins TRBV2 to TRBJ2-1; TRBD2 matches 7 bases. The CDR3 reads CASSYLLAPTTDEQFF. DNA of the CDR3: TGTGCCAGCAGTTACCTACTAGCGCCCACAACGGATGAGCAGTTCTTC.